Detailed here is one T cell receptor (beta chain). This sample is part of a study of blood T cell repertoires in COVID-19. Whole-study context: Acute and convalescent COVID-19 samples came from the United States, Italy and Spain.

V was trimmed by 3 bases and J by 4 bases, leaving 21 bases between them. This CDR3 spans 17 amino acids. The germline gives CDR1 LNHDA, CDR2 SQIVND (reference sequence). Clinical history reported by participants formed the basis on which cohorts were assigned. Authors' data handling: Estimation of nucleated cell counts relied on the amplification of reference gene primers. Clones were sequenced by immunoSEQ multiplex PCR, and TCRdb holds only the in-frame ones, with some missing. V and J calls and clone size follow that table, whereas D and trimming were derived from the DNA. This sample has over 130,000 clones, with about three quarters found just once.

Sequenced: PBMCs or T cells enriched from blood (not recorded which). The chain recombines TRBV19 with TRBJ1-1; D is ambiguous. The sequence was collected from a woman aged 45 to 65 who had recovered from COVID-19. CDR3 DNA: TGTGCCAGTAGTATTTATAGTCGGATGGAGCAGTCCACTGAAGCTTTCTTT. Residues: CASSIYSRMEQSTEAFF. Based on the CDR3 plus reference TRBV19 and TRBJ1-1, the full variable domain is DGGITQSPKYLFRKEGQNVTLSCEQNLNHDAMYWYRQDPGQGLRLIYYSQIVNDFQKGDIAEGYSVSREKKESFPLTVTSAQKNPTAFYLCASSIYSRMEQSTEAFFGQGTRLTVV.